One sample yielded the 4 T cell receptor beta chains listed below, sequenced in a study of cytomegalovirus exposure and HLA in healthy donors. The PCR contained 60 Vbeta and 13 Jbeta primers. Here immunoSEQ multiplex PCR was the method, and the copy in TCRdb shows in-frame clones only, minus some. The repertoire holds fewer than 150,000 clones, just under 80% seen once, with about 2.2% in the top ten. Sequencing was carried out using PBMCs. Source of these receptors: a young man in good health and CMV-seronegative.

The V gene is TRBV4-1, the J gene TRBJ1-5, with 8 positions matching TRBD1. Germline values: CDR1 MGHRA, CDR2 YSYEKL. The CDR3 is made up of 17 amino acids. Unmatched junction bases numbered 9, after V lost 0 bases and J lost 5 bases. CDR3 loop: CASSQDPPGTGYQPQHF. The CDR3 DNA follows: TGCGCCAGCAGCCAAGATCCGCCCGGGACAGGTTATCAGCCCCAGCATTTT.

As DNA, the CDR3 is TGTGCCAGCAGCCTCGGGACAGGGGGAACCTATGGCTACACCTTC. Its translation is CASSLGTGGTYGYTF. The chain is built from TRBV5-8 and TRBJ1-2; 11 bases agree with TRBD1. In germline, CDR1 is SGHTS, CDR2 YDEGEE. The ends lost 4 bases at V and 4 bases at J; junction bases unmatched: 6. The CDR3 extends over 15 amino acids.

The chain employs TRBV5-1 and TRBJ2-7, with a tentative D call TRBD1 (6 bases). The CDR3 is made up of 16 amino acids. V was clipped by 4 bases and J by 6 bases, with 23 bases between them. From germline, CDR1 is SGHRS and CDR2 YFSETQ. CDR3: CASSGKGTPSSGEQYF. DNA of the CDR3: TGCGCCAGCAGCGGAAAAGGGACACCCTCCTCGGGCGAGCAGTACTTC.

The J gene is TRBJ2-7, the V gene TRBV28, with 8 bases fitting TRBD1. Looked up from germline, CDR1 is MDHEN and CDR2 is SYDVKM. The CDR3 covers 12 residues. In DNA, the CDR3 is TGTGCGACAGACAGGGGAACCTACGAGCAGTACTTC. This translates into CATDRGTYEQYF.